This T cell receptor (beta chain) was obtained from a study of Graves' ophthalmopathy and Graves' hyperthyroidism. No progression to ophthalmopathy over 18 months defined stable hyperthyroidism. Participants with hyperthyroidism, aged 18 to 65, were newly diagnosed with under 2 months' duration. Trimming took off 4 bases at V and 5 bases at J, with 18 bases between the two ends. The germline CDR1 and CDR2 sequences are GTSNPN and SVGIG (reference sequence). The CDR3 loop spans 14 amino acids. Broader study findings: Sensitivity of roughly 71% and specificity of about 72% were achieved by the model that predicted ophthalmopathy progression. A majority of expanded thyroid clonotypes exceeding 0.001 frequency were likewise present in blood.

As regards this clonotype: Its antigen is unidentified.

Investigators amplified TCR beta CDR3 regions from RNA transcripts. HTBI-primed RT-PCR formed the first round, and a multiplex PCR formed the second. TCRdb ran MiXCR on the multiplex PCR reads and lists one entry per CDR3 protein. Counted here are fewer than 650,000 distinct CDR3 sequences, 20% to 25% occurring once; the ten biggest clones make up more than 5.5%. Sequenced material: peripheral blood. The sequence was obtained from a woman under 30 with stable Graves' hyperthyroidism. Some clones in this sample may be carry-over from other donors' samples. The chain links TRBV30 to TRBJ2-7; D remains ambiguous. This CDR3 reads CAWTTRKSMDEQYF. CDR3 bases: TGTGCCTGGACTACAAGGAAAAGCATGGACGAGCAGTACTTC.